The source of this T cell receptor (beta chain) is a study of post-analysis software for immune sequencing data. Study results and caveats: Controls had lower frequencies than patients of 4 or 5 TRBV segments, which included TRBV5-6, TRBV5-1 and TRBV20-1. Analysis by F measure revealed that same-batch samples clustered strongly together.

To note about this clonotype: What it binds is not known.

Unique molecular identifiers were carried by the TCR beta cDNA libraries. Once about 0.9 to 11 million T cells were used, hundreds of thousands of cDNA molecules resulted. TCRdb reprocessed the PCR reads with MiXCR, giving one entry per CDR3 protein. The data hold 450,000 to 700,000 distinct CDR3 sequences, with about 40% observed a single time. Trimming took off 6 bases at V and 7 bases at J, with 12 bases between the two ends. There are 12 residues in the CDR3. V usage is TRBV12-3 or TRBV12-4 and J usage is TRBJ1-2, with a weak D call TRBD1 (6 bases). This TCR was recovered from a girl aged 5-17 years with multiple sclerosis. The sequencing sample was made of blood. CDR3: CASRQGLAGYTF. In nucleotides, the CDR3 is TGTGCCAGCAGACAGGGTTTGGCTGGCTACACCTTC.